The 24 T cell receptor beta chains listed next were all sequenced from one sample in a study of blood T cell repertoires in COVID-19. The table came from immunoSEQ multiplex PCR; TCRdb's copy has only in-frame clones and leaves some out. Here the sample spans more than 100,000 clones, roughly 90% being singletons. Input material: peripheral blood. These receptors originate from a man aged 70 or older with active COVID-19.

The J gene is TRBJ2-1, the V gene TRBV30; TRBD2 aligns across 10 bases. From germline, CDR1 is GTSNPN and CDR2 SVGIG (reference sequence). J gave up 10 bases and V 5 bases, and 8 bases lay outside the gene matches. This CDR3 spans 13 amino acids. CDR3 region: CAWSSGRQREQFF. DNA for the CDR3: TGTGCCTGGTCTAGCGGGAGACAGCGGGAGCAGTTCTTC.

The table lists this clone with a count of one. The CDR3: CASSLAGRGNEKLFF. In DNA, the CDR3 is TGTGCCAGCAGCTTAGCGGGCAGGGGCAATGAAAAACTGTTTTTT. The chain recombines TRBV7-9 with TRBJ1-4, with TRBD1 as a possible D gene (6 bases). V was pared by 0 bases and J by 5 bases, with 10 bases between. Germline loops: CDR1 SEHNR, CDR2 FQNEAQ (reference sequence). The CDR3 loop spans 15 amino acids. The full variable domain, its missing parts supplied by reference TRBV7-9 and TRBJ1-4, is DTGVSQNPRHKITKRGQNVTFRCDPISEHNRLYWYRQTLGQGPEFLTYFQNEAQLEKSRLLSDRFSAERPKGSFSTLEIQRTEQGDSAMYLCASSLAGRGNEKLFFGSGTQLSVL.

Turning to this clone: Other DNA sequences within the sample encode an identical CDR3. The V and J genes are TRBV27 and TRBJ2-7, with 9 nucleotides matching TRBD2. In germline, CDR1 is MNHEY, CDR2 SMNVEV (reference sequence). The V and J ends lost 6 bases and 1 base, in that order; junction bases with no gene match: 1. This CDR3 region has 13 residues. CDR3 region: CASRTSGSYEQYF. CDR3 nucleotides: TGTGCCAGCAGGACTAGCGGTTCCTACGAGCAGTACTTC.

This sequence joins TRBV27 and TRBJ2-2; 7 bases are a match to TRBD1. There are 16 residues in the CDR3. CDR1 is MNHEY, CDR2 SMNVEV, per germline (reference sequence). With 2 bases clipped from V and 2 bases from J, the junction kept 5 bases outside the gene matches. CDR3 region: CASSLMGQPNTGELFF. CDR3 nucleotides: TGTGCCAGCAGTTTAATGGGACAGCCAAACACCGGGGAGCTGTTTTTT.

The chain recombines TRBV3-1 (or the pseudogene TRBV3-2) with TRBJ2-7; TRBD2 is a possible D gene (5 bases). The germline V gene has CDR1 LGHDT and CDR2 YNNKEL (reference sequence). V lost 3 bases and J 6 bases, leaving 15 bases between the germline ends. This CDR3 comprises 14 residues. This CDR3 reads CASSQGTPRGEQYF. The CDR3, as DNA: TGTGCCAGCAGCCAGGGAACCCCTCGGGGCGAGCAGTACTTC.

V is TRBV27 and J is TRBJ1-6; 8 positions match TRBD1. Germline V lookup: CDR1 MNHEY, CDR2 SMNVEV (reference sequence). This CDR3 region has 16 residues. J was trimmed by 0 bases and V by 6 bases; bases with no gene match: 4. For the CDR3, the DNA is TGTGCCAGCAGCCTTGGACAGGGCTCCTATAATTCACCCCTCCACTTT. Protein sequence: CASSLGQGSYNSPLHF.

The gene calls are TRBV7-3 and TRBJ2-5; D uncertain. Germline loops: CDR1 SGHTA, CDR2 FQGTGA. This CDR3 region has 13 residues. Trimming shortened V by 2 bases and J by 3 bases, and 7 bases separated the two germline ends. The CDR3, as DNA: TGTGCCAGCAGCTTAGGGCATAAAGAGACCCAGTACTTC. Protein product: CASSLGHKETQYF.

The genes are TRBV5-1 and TRBJ2-1; D possibly corresponds to TRBD1 (7 bases). This CDR3 is built from 14 residues. The V gene's germline CDR1 is SGHRS and CDR2 YFSETQ. V lost 0 bases, J lost 16 bases, and 20 bases lay in between. The CDR3 DNA reads as TGCGCCAGCAGCTTGGGGGCACAGCCAGGGGGGCAATTCTTC. Translated, it gives CASSLGAQPGGQFF.

V usage is TRBV5-5 and J usage is TRBJ1-2; D might be TRBD1 (5 bases). From germline, CDR1 is SGHKS and CDR2 YYEKEE (reference sequence). The CDR3 loop spans 15 amino acids. V was shortened by 2 bases and J by 0 bases, with 11 bases between the two germline ends. The chain's CDR3 is CASSFVDTTNYGYTF. The CDR3 DNA follows: TGTGCCAGCAGCTTCGTGGACACAACTAACTATGGCTACACCTTC.

V and J are TRBV29-1 and TRBJ2-4; possible D gene TRBD1, 6 bases. V lost 3 bases and J 8 bases, leaving 11 bases between the germline ends. CDR1 and CDR2 from the germline V gene are SQVTM and ANQGSEA. This CDR3 is 12 amino acids long. The CDR3 DNA sequence: TGCAGCGTTGATACAGGGACGGACATTCAGTACTTC. This codes for CSVDTGTDIQYF.

This chain links TRBV19 with TRBJ2-4; 7 bases align to TRBD1. Germline assignment: CDR1 LNHDA and CDR2 SQIVND (reference sequence). The CDR3 has 17 amino acids. Trimming cost V 10 bases and J 3 bases; bases outside gene matches: 18. In nucleotides, the CDR3 is TGTGCCACCGAGACAGGGAGTCCTGCTCCTGACAAAAACATTCAGTACTTC. Encoded protein: CATETGSPAPDKNIQYF. The variable domain in full, completed from reference TRBV19 and TRBJ2-4, reads DGGITQSPKYLFRKEGQNVTLSCEQNLNHDAMYWYRQDPGQGLRLIYYSQIVNDFQKGDIAEGYSVSREKKESFPLTVTSAQKNPTAFYLCATETGSPAPDKNIQYFGAGTRLSVL.

The chain recombines TRBV5-1 with TRBJ2-7; TRBD1 agrees at 8 bases. V dropped 4 bases and J dropped 2; count of bases not matched to a gene: 5. The CDR3 covers 14 residues. CDR1 is SGHRS, CDR2 YFSETQ, per germline. The CDR3 DNA is TGCGCCAGCAGCCGGGACAGGCGAACCTACGAGCAGTACTTC. This gives the protein CASSRDRRTYEQYF.

The rearrangement links TRBV5-1 to TRBJ2-3; 9 bases are a match to TRBD2. With 4 bases clipped from V and 3 bases from J, the junction kept 6 bases outside the gene matches. Germline V gene lookup returns CDR1 SGHRS and CDR2 YFSETQ. There are 15 residues in the CDR3. CDR3 in DNA: TGCGCCAGCAGCCCCGGGGGACTAGCTACAGATACGCAGTATTTT. Its translation is CASSPGGLATDTQYF.

The rearrangement uses TRBV7-2 and TRBJ2-1; TRBD1 might be the D (6 bases). Trimming took off 5 bases at V and 1 base at J, with 12 bases between the two ends. CDR3 length: 15 amino acids. Germline CDR1 and CDR2: SGHTA and FQGNSA. CDR3 in amino acids: CASSNRVGSYNEQFF. CDR3 in DNA: TGTGCCAGCAGCAACAGGGTAGGGTCCTACAATGAGCAGTTCTTC.

The V and J genes are TRBV24-1 and TRBJ2-7; D ambiguous. The CDR3 runs to 17 residues. Germline loops: CDR1 KGHDR, CDR2 SFDVKD. Trimming pared 5 bases from V and 2 bases from J, leaving 21 bases between. The CDR3 here is CATSGLDTDTGTYEQYF. In DNA, the CDR3 is TGTGCCACCAGTGGTCTCGATACCGACACTGGTACCTACGAGCAGTACTTC.

This chain uses TRBV11-3 with TRBJ2-5, with TRBD1 matching 9 bases. The CDR3 spans 14 residues. The V segment lost 1 base and the J segment 3 bases; nucleotides outside the gene matches: 0. Germline CDR1 is SGHNT and CDR2 is YENEEA. CDR3 loop: CASSLGQGEETQYF. The CDR3 coding sequence is TGTGCCAGCAGCTTAGGACAGGGGGAAGAGACCCAGTACTTC. Drawing the rest from reference TRBV11-3 and TRBJ2-5, the complete variable domain is EAGVVQSPRYKIIEKKQPVAFWCNPISGHNTLYWYLQNLGQGPELLIRYENEEAVDDSQLPKDRFSAERLKGVDSTLKIQPAELGDSAVYLCASSLGQGEETQYFGPGTRLLVL.

V usage is TRBV5-1 and J usage is TRBJ2-1; possibly TRBD2 for D (6 bases). The CDR3 has 16 residues. CDR1 is SGHRS, CDR2 YFSETQ, per germline. Trimming left V 0 bases short and J 7 bases short, with 17 bases between. In DNA form, the CDR3 reads TGCGCCAGCAGCTTGGGGCTAGCGCCCGACGGGAATGAGCAGTTCTTC. Its protein product is CASSLGLAPDGNEQFF.

The genes are TRBV27 and TRBJ2-7, with 7 bases that match TRBD1. This CDR3 spans 13 amino acids. The ends lost 4 bases at V and 5 bases at J; junction bases unmatched: 5. Looked up from germline, CDR1 is MNHEY and CDR2 is SMNVEV (reference sequence). CDR3 bases: TGTGCCAGCAGTTCCCCGGACAGGCACGAGCAGTACTTC. Its translation: CASSSPDRHEQYF.

The chain links TRBV3-1 (or the pseudogene TRBV3-2) to TRBJ2-1; 11 positions match TRBD1. In germline, CDR1 is LGHDT, CDR2 YNNKEL (reference sequence). The CDR3 contains 15 residues. V shed 2 bases, J shed 10 bases, and the junction held 7 bases outside the gene matches. CDR3 protein: CASSQTAGTGGEQFF. DNA for the CDR3: TGTGCCAGCAGCCAAACCGCCGGGACAGGGGGAGAGCAGTTCTTC.

The chain couples TRBV6-2 or TRBV6-3 to TRBJ1-4, with TRBD1 as a possible D gene (6 bases). With 2 bases removed from V and 7 bases from J, the gap between germline ends came to 17 bases. Looked up from germline, CDR1 is MNHEY and CDR2 is SVGEGT. CDR3 length: 16 amino acids. The CDR3 nucleotides are TGTGCCAGCAGTTACCCTTCCGGGACAAGGAGTGAAAAACTGTTTTTT. Its translation: CASSYPSGTRSEKLFF.

This chain links TRBV5-8 with TRBJ1-1; perhaps TRBD1 as D (6 bases). The CDR3 has 15 amino acids. The ends were cut back, 2 bases at V and 1 base at J, with 12 bases in the middle. Germline CDR1 reads SGHTS; CDR2 reads YDEGEE. CDR3: CASSFYRVANTEAFF. Written as DNA, the CDR3 is TGTGCCAGCAGCTTTTACAGGGTAGCGAACACTGAAGCTTTCTTT.

The rearrangement joins TRBV24-1 to TRBJ2-5, with D possibly matching TRBD2 (6 bases). V lost 1 base to trimming and J lost 1 base, with 12 bases between them. This CDR3 region has 16 residues. Germline V gene data show CDR1 as KGHDR and CDR2 as SFDVKD. CDR3 in amino acids: CATSDFFKEGQETQYF. The CDR3 coding sequence is TGTGCCACCAGTGATTTCTTCAAGGAGGGCCAAGAGACCCAGTACTTC.

The V call is TRBV7-9, the J call TRBJ2-3; no firm D call. V shed 4 bases and J shed 4 bases, with 6 bases lying between them. The CDR3 has 12 residues. Germline loops: CDR1 SEHNR, CDR2 FQNEAQ (reference sequence). The CDR3 bases are TGTGCCAGCAGCTCTAGTGCAGATACGCAGTATTTT. It is translated as CASSSSADTQYF.

This clone was seen a few times. The chain joins TRBV3-1 (or the pseudogene TRBV3-2) to TRBJ1-2, with TRBD1 matching 10 bases. V shed 1 base, J shed 4 bases, and the junction held 0 bases outside the gene matches. From germline, CDR1 is LGHDT and CDR2 YNNKEL (reference sequence). This CDR3 has 14 amino acids. The CDR3 region is CASSQGTGGYGYTF. Written as DNA, the CDR3 is TGTGCCAGCAGCCAAGGGACAGGGGGCTATGGCTACACCTTC.